Shown below are 18 T cell receptor beta chains from a single sample sequenced in a study of radiation and T cells in renal cell carcinoma. Documented time point: baseline pretreatment blood. As to treatment: 15 Gy SBRT to primary tumor, nephrectomy 4 weeks later. Produced via immunoSEQ multiplex PCR; TCRdb's table is partial and in-frame only. The sample carries 100,000 to 150,000 clones, 80% to 85% recorded once. Sequences were derived from blood, sampled from a patient whose treatment included radiotherapy and nephrectomy. The receptors derive from a woman aged 55-75 years with renal cell carcinoma.

The V gene is TRBV10-3, the J gene TRBJ2-6, with D hard to call. The V end was cut by 8 bases, the J end by 0 bases, with 8 bases between. Germline V gives CDR1 ENHRY, CDR2 SYGVKD. This CDR3 contains 14 residues. The CDR3 sequence is CAIRRDSGANVLTF. In DNA form, the CDR3 reads TGTGCCATCCGTAGGGACTCTGGGGCCAACGTCCTGACTTTC.

The V call is TRBV5-1, the J call TRBJ1-2; no reliable D call. The CDR3 is made up of 15 amino acids. Trimming shortened V by 0 bases and J by 0 bases, and 9 bases separated the two germline ends. CDR1 is SGHRS and CDR2 is YFSETQ in the germline V gene. The CDR3 coding sequence is TGCGCCAGCAGCTTGGAAGGGTTAGCTAACTATGGCTACACCTTC. Amino acids: CASSLEGLANYGYTF.

The chain couples TRBV29-1 to TRBJ2-7; TRBD2 might be the D (5 bases). Germline assignment: CDR1 SQVTM and CDR2 ANQGSEA. V was pared by 4 bases and J by 3 bases, with 13 bases between. The CDR3 extends over 13 amino acids. CDR3 nucleotides: TGCAGCGTTGGATCGGGGTTCCTCTACGAGCAGTACTTC. It yields the protein CSVGSGFLYEQYF.

The rearrangement uses TRBV5-1 and TRBJ2-5, with D perhaps assigned TRBD1 or TRBD2 (6 bases each). Germline V CDR1 and CDR2: SGHRS, YFSETQ. Trimming left V 4 bases short and J 6 bases short, with 22 bases between. This CDR3 comprises 16 residues. In DNA, the CDR3 is TGCGCCAGCAGCCTCAACTCCCGGGGGACAACTAAGACCCAGTACTTC. This translates into CASSLNSRGTTKTQYF. Full variable domain (outside the CDR3, taken from reference TRBV5-1 and TRBJ2-5): KAGVTQTPRYLIKTRGQQVTLSCSPISGHRSVSWYQQTPGQGLQFLFEYFSETQRNKGNFPGRFSGRQFSNSRSEMNVSTLELGDSALYLCASSLNSRGTTKTQYFGPGTRLLVL.

The sample holds one count of this clone. V usage is TRBV11-2 and J usage is TRBJ2-5, with no clear D. Trimming left V 3 bases short and J 4 bases short, with 12 bases between. This CDR3 region has 14 residues. Per germline, CDR1 SGHAT and CDR2 FQNNGV. CDR3 coding DNA: TGTGCCAGCAGCTTGGACCTTGAGGCAGAGACCCAGTACTTC. This encodes CASSLDLEAETQYF.

The chain recombines TRBV19 with TRBJ2-5, with 14 bases identical to TRBD2. This CDR3 region has 17 residues. Losses at the gene ends were 3 bases for V and 5 bases for J; bases not matched to a gene: 8. In germline, CDR1 is LNHDA, CDR2 SQIVND (reference sequence). The CDR3 nucleotides are TGTGCCAGTAGTATCACGGGACTAGCGGGGGATGGGGAGACCCAGTACTTC. Its translation: CASSITGLAGDGETQYF.

V is TRBV5-4 and J is TRBJ2-7; D is possibly TRBD2 (6 bases). Germline V lookup: CDR1 SGHNT, CDR2 YYREEE (reference sequence). The CDR3 extends over 13 amino acids. V was clipped by 2 bases and J by 3 bases, with 9 bases between them. This CDR3 is CASSFRRGYEQYF. The CDR3 DNA sequence: TGTGCCAGCAGCTTTCGGCGGGGCTACGAGCAGTACTTC.

This chain links TRBV11-3 with TRBJ2-7, with D perhaps assigned TRBD1 or TRBD2 (5 bases each). The CDR3 is 12 amino acids. Germline V lookup: CDR1 SGHNT, CDR2 YENEEA. V dropped 5 bases and J dropped 6 bases, with 11 bases sitting between them. CDR3 DNA sequence: TGTGCCAGCAGCGAAGGGGACGGCGAGCAGTACTTC. Translation gives CASSEGDGEQYF.

The chain recombines TRBV7-3 with TRBJ2-1; D is undetermined. V lost 5 bases and J lost 5, with 10 bases in between. Germline V gene sequence: CDR1 SGHTA, CDR2 FQGTGA. There are 13 residues in the CDR3. The DNA of the CDR3 is TGTGCCAGCAGCGCCCGGAACCACAATGAGCAGTTCTTC. It is translated as CASSARNHNEQFF.

The chain joins TRBV19 to TRBJ1-5; 8 nucleotides line up with TRBD1. Unmatched junction bases numbered 13, after V lost 7 bases and J lost 11 bases. The CDR3 loop spans 14 amino acids. The V gene's germline CDR1 is LNHDA and CDR2 SQIVND (reference sequence). CDR3 loop: CASTPTGGVPTQHF. CDR3 DNA sequence: TGTGCCAGTACCCCAACAGGGGGGGTACCGACCCAGCATTTT.

V usage is TRBV2 and J usage is TRBJ1-2; D is unresolved. CDR1 and CDR2 (germline): SNHLY, FYNNEI. The CDR3 is 11 residues long. V dropped 5 bases and J dropped 8 bases, with 9 bases sitting between them. The CDR3, as DNA: TGTGCCAGCAGTACCTTGCTCGGCTACACCTTC. Translating it yields CASSTLLGYTF.

V is TRBV7-6 and J is TRBJ1-1; possibly TRBD1 for D (5 bases). Looked up from germline, CDR1 is SGHVS and CDR2 is FNYEAQ. This CDR3 has 15 residues. Trimming took off 2 bases at V and 0 bases at J, with 10 bases between the two ends. The CDR3 nucleotides read TGTGCCAGCAGCTTAAAGAAGGGGATGAACACTGAAGCTTTCTTT. Its protein product is CASSLKKGMNTEAFF.

V usage is TRBV7-3 and J usage is TRBJ2-3; 8 nucleotides match TRBD2. The CDR3 sequence is 15 residues long. The V gene's germline CDR1 is SGHTA and CDR2 FQGTGA. The V and J ends lost 5 bases and 4 bases, in that order; junction bases with no gene match: 8. The CDR3 coding sequence is TGTGCCAGCAGCCGAATCGGGGGGGCATCAGATACGCAGTATTTT. Translating gives CASSRIGGASDTQYF.

The chain joins TRBV6-6 to TRBJ2-7; D gene uncertain. V gave up 5 bases and J gave up 5 bases, with 10 bases separating them. The CDR3 extends over 12 amino acids. The V gene's germline CDR1 is MNHNY and CDR2 SVGAGI (reference sequence). Here the CDR3 DNA reads TGTGCCAGCAGTCGAACGCCAAACGAGCAGTACTTC. Amino acid sequence: CASSRTPNEQYF.

The chain recombines TRBV30 with TRBJ2-2; tentatively, D is TRBD1 or TRBD2 (5 bases each). Trimming cost V 0 bases and J 4 bases, with 12 bases left between them. This CDR3 region has 15 residues. The V gene's germline CDR1 is GTSNPN and CDR2 SVGIG (reference sequence). CDR3 sequence reads: CAWSVWGPSTGELFF. The CDR3 region has the DNA TGTGCCTGGAGTGTGTGGGGACCCTCCACCGGGGAGCTGTTTTTT.

The gene calls are TRBV2 and TRBJ1-4, with D uncertain. V lost 6 bases and J 0 bases, leaving 14 bases between the germline ends. From germline, CDR1 is SNHLY and CDR2 FYNNEI. The CDR3 length is 16 residues. CDR3 DNA sequence: TGTGCCAGCAGACTAGTGCAGTTCGCAACTAATGAAAAACTGTTTTTT. Translation gives CASRLVQFATNEKLFF.

The rearrangement links TRBV9 to TRBJ2-1; D gene ambiguous. V was shortened by 3 bases and J by 10 bases, with 8 bases between the two germline ends. This CDR3 region has 11 residues. Germline V gene lookup returns CDR1 SGDLS and CDR2 YYNGEE. The CDR3 here is CASSGVGEQFF. DNA of the CDR3: TGTGCCAGCAGCGGAGTGGGGGAGCAGTTCTTC.

This chain links TRBV19 with TRBJ1-2, with D maybe TRBD1 (5 bases). V was trimmed by 6 bases and J by 7 bases, leaving 18 bases between them. This CDR3 has 14 amino acids. From germline, CDR1 is LNHDA and CDR2 SQIVND (reference sequence). CDR3 sequence reads: CASRSVWGEFGYTF. The DNA for the CDR3 is TGTGCCAGTAGGAGTGTATGGGGGGAGTTTGGCTACACCTTC.